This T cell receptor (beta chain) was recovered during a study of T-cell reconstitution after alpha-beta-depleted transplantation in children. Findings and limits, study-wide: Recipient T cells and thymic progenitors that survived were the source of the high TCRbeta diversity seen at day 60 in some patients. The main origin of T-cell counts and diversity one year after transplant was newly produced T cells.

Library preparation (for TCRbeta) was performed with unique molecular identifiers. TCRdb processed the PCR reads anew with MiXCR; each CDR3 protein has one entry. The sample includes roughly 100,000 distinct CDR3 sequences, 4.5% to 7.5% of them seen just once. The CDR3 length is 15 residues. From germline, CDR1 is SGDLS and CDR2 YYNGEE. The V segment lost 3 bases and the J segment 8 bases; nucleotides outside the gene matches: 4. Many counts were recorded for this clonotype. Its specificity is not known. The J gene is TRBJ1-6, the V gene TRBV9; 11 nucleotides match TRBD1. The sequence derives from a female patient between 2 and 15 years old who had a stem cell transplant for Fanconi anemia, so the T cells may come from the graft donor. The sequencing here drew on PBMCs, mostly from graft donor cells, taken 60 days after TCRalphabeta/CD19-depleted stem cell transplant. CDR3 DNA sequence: TGTGCCAGCAGCGCTTCGGGACAGGGGGATTCACCCCTCCACTTT. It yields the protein CASSASGQGDSPLHF.